Given below is one T cell receptor (beta chain) in context. The sample contains more than one DNA sequence encoding this CDR3. Per germline, CDR1 MRHNA and CDR2 SNTAGT. The CDR3 contains 13 residues. V lost 2 bases and J 2 bases, leaving 3 bases between the germline ends. The sample is drawn from a study of T cell responses to AZD1222 COVID-19 vaccine. Method: immunoSEQ multiplex PCR; TCRdb's copy keeps in-frame clones and lacks some. This table holds about 150,000 clones, about nine tenths found once. The receptor comes from an adult in good health. Sequenced here: peripheral blood, sampled on day 0 of AZD1222 vaccination. The chain carries TRBV6-4 and TRBJ2-2; D is unresolved. The CDR3 spells CASSDGNTGELFF. CDR3 in DNA: TGTGCCAGCAGTGACGGAAACACCGGGGAGCTGTTTTTT.